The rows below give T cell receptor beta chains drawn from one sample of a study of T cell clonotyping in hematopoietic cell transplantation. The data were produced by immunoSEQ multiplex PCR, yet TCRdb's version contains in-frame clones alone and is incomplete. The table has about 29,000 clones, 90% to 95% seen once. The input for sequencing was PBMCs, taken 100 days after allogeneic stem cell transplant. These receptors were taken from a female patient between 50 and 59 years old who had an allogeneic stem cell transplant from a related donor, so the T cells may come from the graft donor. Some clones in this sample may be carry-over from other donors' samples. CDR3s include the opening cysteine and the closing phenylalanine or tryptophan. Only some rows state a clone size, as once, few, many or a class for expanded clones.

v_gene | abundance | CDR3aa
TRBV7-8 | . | CASSLGWAGSTTDTQYF
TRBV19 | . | CASRGASTSIQYF
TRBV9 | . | CASSPGTGGSYGYTF
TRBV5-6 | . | CASSPFPLSPEDHEQYF
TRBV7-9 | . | CASSLSGTGKRGHYGYTF
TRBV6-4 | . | CANDHSYEQYF
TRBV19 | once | CASSIGLRTANEKLFF
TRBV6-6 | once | CASSRDRGYGYTF
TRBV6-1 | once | CASSEGQGPNYGYTF
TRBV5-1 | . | CASSLGDRAVGELFF
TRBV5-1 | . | CASSLGQRNTGELFF
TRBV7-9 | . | CASSEGSFQPQHF
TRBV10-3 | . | CAIRGRSTQGDTEAFF
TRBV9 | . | CASSVRPGTGAVGREKLFF
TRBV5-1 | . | CASSLVGGYGYTF
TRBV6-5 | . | CASNRGAGTDTQYF
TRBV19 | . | CASRPPGAGLVGYTF
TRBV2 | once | CASSERYSNQPQHF
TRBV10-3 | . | CAIGRDRGYEQYF
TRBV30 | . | CAWSDGPGGYTF
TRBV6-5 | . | CASSRGGLDTDTQYF
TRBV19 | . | CASSWRGPDTQYF
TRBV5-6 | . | CASSTGQGPDTQYF
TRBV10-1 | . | CASSDHLRGTQYF
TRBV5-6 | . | CASSTTGRLRPQHF
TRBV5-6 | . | CASSTWTSGGSYEQYF
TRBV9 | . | CASSASGRENTIYF
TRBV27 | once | CASSPGRGYGYGYTF
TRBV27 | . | CASSLEGPWSNQPQHF
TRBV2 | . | CASSVGQIANYGYTF
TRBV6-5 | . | CASSYLDSSTDTQYF
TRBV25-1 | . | CASRTGASDGYTF
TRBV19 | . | CASSRNRGSYYGYTF
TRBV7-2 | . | CASSLVPLRDEQYF
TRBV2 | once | CASSGGPNYGYTF
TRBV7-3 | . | CASSLARGGEQYF
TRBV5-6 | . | CASSLGVNTEAFF
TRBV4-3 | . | CASSQDVTGGGYGYTF
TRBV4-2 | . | CASSQDIGGRYEQYF
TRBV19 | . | CASSMGSTGEPATQYF
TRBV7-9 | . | CASSLYGGPGELFF
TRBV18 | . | CASSTGDSPLHF
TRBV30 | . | CACQLEKLFF
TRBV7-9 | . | CASTAAVSPNTGELFF
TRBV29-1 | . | CSVLQQGNTEAFF
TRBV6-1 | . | CASSDGALAKNIQYF
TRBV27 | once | CASSSQGGGYTF
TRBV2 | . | CAGRGGQGLGGYTF
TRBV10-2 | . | CASSDHPRGSLQGYTF
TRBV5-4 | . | CASSLGQGNSPLHF
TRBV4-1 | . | CASSHRDRVKANTIYF
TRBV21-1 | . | CASSKVVRGTEAFF
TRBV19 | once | CASSIVAGGNEQYF